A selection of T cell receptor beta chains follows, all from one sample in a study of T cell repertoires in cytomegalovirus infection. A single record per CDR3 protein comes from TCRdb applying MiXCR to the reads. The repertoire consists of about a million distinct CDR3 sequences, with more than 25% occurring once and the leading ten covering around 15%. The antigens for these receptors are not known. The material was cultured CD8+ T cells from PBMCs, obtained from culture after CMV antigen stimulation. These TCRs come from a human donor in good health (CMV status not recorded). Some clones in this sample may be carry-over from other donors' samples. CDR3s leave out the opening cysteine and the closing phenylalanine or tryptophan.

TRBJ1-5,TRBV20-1,SVWGLSDQPQH
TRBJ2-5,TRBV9,ASSAGQKGPQY
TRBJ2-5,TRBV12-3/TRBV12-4,ASSFRPPQETQY
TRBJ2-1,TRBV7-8,ASSLGSSGAFYNEQF
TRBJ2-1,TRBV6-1,ASSVEAGGPHEQF
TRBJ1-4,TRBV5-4,ASSQSGPRNEKLF
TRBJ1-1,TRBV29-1,SVDGARGDTEAF
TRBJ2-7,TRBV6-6,ANSLTQTGSSYEQY
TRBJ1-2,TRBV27,ASSLRAGDFDGYT
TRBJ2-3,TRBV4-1,ASSQEGLNTDTQY
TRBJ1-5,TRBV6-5,ASSGTTTGTEPLKIQPQH
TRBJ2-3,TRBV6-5,ASSYTSGGGDTQY
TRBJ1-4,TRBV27,ASSLTGVLETNEKLF
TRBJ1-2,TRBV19,ASSPSAGVNYGYT
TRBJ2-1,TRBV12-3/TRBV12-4,ASTKVETTDNEQF
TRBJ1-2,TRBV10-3,ATPGTRGYGYT
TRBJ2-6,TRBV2,ASSYKPIFSGANVLT
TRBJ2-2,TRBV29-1,SVVDRGNAGELF
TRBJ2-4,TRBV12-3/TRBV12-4,ASSPNPWVAKNIQY
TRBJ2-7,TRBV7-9,ASSSTGGEEQY
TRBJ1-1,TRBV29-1,SVFEGPEAF
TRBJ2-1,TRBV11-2,ASSLIPTSGSGNYNEQF
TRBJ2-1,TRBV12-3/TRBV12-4,ASSLWTAHYNEQF
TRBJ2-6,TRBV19,ASSIPFSGANVLT
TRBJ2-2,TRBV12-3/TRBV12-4,ASRPEFQVSAGELF
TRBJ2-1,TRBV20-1,SASRSGEFYNEQF